This record covers a single T cell receptor beta chain. In the same sample, other DNA sequences code for this CDR3. V shed 6 bases, J shed 3 bases, and the junction held 2 bases outside the gene matches. This CDR3 spans 14 amino acids. Germline V gene lookup returns CDR1 LNHDA and CDR2 SQIVND (reference sequence). The sample originates from a study of glioma-infiltrating T cells after dendritic cell vaccination. Turning to the study itself: Dendritic cell vaccination trial patients had either newly diagnosed or recurrent glioblastoma. Patients received three intradermal dendritic cell vaccine injections at biweekly intervals.

Using immunoSEQ multiplex PCR, the repertoire was profiled, and TCRdb retains in-frame clones only, with some absent. Of tens of thousands of clones in the sample, roughly 77% were seen once. As to time point: after dendritic cell vaccination, including at tumor progression/relapse. The TCR originated in a human donor with glioblastoma. The sample in question was blood, obtained after dendritic cell vaccination. V usage is TRBV19 and J usage is TRBJ2-2, with 9 nucleotides matching TRBD1. CDR3 DNA sequence: TGTGCCAGTAGCCGGGACAGGGACACCGGGGAGCTGTTTTTT. The encoded protein is CASSRDRDTGELFF. The full variable domain, in which reference TRBV19 and TRBJ2-2 provide the parts outside the CDR3, is DGGITQSPKYLFRKEGQNVTLSCEQNLNHDAMYWYRQDPGQGLRLIYYSQIVNDFQKGDIAEGYSVSREKKESFPLTVTSAQKNPTAFYLCASSRDRDTGELFFGEGSRLTVL.